Below, one TCR beta chain is given with its context. The entry originates in a study of cytomegalovirus exposure and HLA in healthy donors. J gave up 4 bases and V 6 bases, and 4 bases lay outside the gene matches. The CDR3 is 13 amino acids. Germline-derived CDR1 and CDR2 are MNHEY and SVGAGI. Both 60 Vbeta primers and 13 Jbeta primers went into the PCR. The protocol was immunoSEQ multiplex PCR, while the TCRdb copy is restricted to in-frame clones and leaves out a portion. Of around 93,000 clones in the sample, around three fifths were seen once. Sequenced sample: PBMCs. V and J are TRBV6-5 and TRBJ2-3, with 7 bases lining up with TRBD2. The receptor was isolated from a boy between 10 and 17 years old in good health and CMV-seropositive. The CDR3 spells CASRGGYADTQYF. CDR3 sequence (DNA): TGTGCCAGCAGGGGAGGGTACGCAGATACGCAGTATTTT.